A single sample is the source of the 14 T cell receptor beta chains below, sequenced in a study of radiotherapy plus CTLA-4 blockade in lung cancer. Clones were read by immunoSEQ multiplex PCR, and TCRdb kept only the in-frame ones, dropping some. The sample lists roughly 92,000 clones, about 90% occurring once. The specimen was peripheral blood, collected from a patient treated with radiotherapy plus ipilimumab. The receptors come from a human donor with non-small cell lung cancer who had a partial response to radiotherapy plus ipilimumab.

Details on this clone: Sequence at one end of the junction differs from germline and may be a read error. At the DNA level, this CDR3 is encoded by other sequences in the same sample as well. CDR3 DNA: TGTGCTAGCAGCAAAGGACTAGCGGGTCACAACGAGCAGTTCTTC. It specifies CASSKGLAGHNEQFF. V and J are TRBV7-7 and TRBJ2-1, with 11 bases lining up with TRBD2. Germline V CDR1 and CDR2: SSHAT, FNYEAQ (reference sequence). The CDR3 spans 15 residues.

The chain is built from TRBV27 and TRBJ2-7; D unresolved. The CDR3 extends over 11 amino acids. In germline, CDR1 is MNHEY, CDR2 SMNVEV (reference sequence). V lost 5 bases and J 6 bases, leaving 8 bases between the germline ends. This CDR3 reads CASSPGREQYF. CDR3 DNA sequence: TGTGCCAGCAGTCCCGGTCGCGAGCAGTACTTC.

CDR3 in amino acids: CASRTTGTGGIGYEAFF. The CDR3 DNA reads as TGTGCCAGCAGGACCACCGGGACAGGGGGGATCGGTTACGAAGCTTTCTTT. The rearrangement joins TRBV25-1 to TRBJ1-1, with TRBD1 matching over 11 bases. The CDR3 consists of 17 residues. Per the germline V gene, CDR1 is MGHDK and CDR2 is SYGVNS. After removal of 6 bases from V and 8 bases from J, the junction contained 17 bases not matched to a gene. Variable domain in full (rest from reference TRBV25-1 and TRBJ1-1): EADIYQTPRYLVIGTGKKITLECSQTMGHDKMYWYQQDPGMELHLIHYSYGVNSTEKGDLSSESTVSRIRTEHFPLTLESARPSHTSQYLCASRTTGTGGIGYEAFFGQGTRLTVV.

The chain is built from TRBV4-1 and TRBJ2-1, with D possibly TRBD2 on 6 matching bases. The CDR3 runs to 18 residues. Trimming pared 2 bases from V and 1 base from J, leaving 18 bases between. Germline V lookup: CDR1 MGHRA, CDR2 YSYEKL. In nucleotides, the CDR3 is TGCGCCAGCAGCCAAAAAGGAGGGCTGACATCATCCTACAATGAGCAGTTCTTC. Translated: CASSQKGGLTSSYNEQFF.

The rearrangement joins TRBV7-2 to TRBJ2-7, with TRBD2 matching 9 bases. The V gene end was trimmed by 5 bases and the J gene end by 12 bases; junction bases not matched to a gene: 14. The CDR3 is made up of 14 amino acids. Germline assignment: CDR1 SGHTA and CDR2 FQGNSA. CDR3 DNA sequence: TGTGCCAGCAGCCCCGGGACTAGCAGACGGGAGGTGTACTTC. It translates to CASSPGTSRREVYF.

The count of this clone is one. The rearrangement links TRBV28 to TRBJ2-5; a weak D match, TRBD1 (6 bases). Trimming removed 3 bases at V and 2 bases at J, with 7 bases between. CDR3 length equals 13 residues. Germline loops: CDR1 MDHEN, CDR2 SYDVKM. In DNA form, the CDR3 reads TGTGCCAGCAGTTTCGGACAGCAAGAGACCCAGTACTTC. It is translated as CASSFGQQETQYF.

The chain links TRBV6-1 to TRBJ1-1; tentative D call: TRBD1 (6 bases). This CDR3 is 16 amino acids long. The V and J ends lost 4 bases and 1 base respectively, with 16 bases between them. Germline V gene data show CDR1 as MNHNS and CDR2 as SASEGT. CDR3 protein: CASSGGGGGRNTEAFF. The CDR3 nucleotides read TGTGCCAGCAGTGGGGGAGGGGGGGGGCGGAACACTGAAGCTTTCTTT.

The chain is built from TRBV29-1 and TRBJ2-3, with 11 bases fitting TRBD2. CDR1 and CDR2 (germline): SQVTM, ANQGSEA. Trimming at V came to 5 bases and at J to 3 bases, leaving 1 base not matched to a gene. The CDR3 contains 13 residues. The CDR3 bases are TGCAGCGTTCTAGCGGGAGGTACAGATACGCAGTATTTT. This translates into CSVLAGGTDTQYF.

The sample holds one count of this clone. This sequence joins TRBV4-1 and TRBJ1-5; 7 bases are a match to TRBD1. The CDR3 consists of 15 residues. Germline V gene data show CDR1 as MGHRA and CDR2 as YSYEKL. J gave up 3 bases and V 2 bases, and 4 bases lay outside the gene matches. CDR3 nucleotides: TGCGCCAGCAGCCAACTTGGACAGGCCAATCAGCCCCAGCATTTT. Its translation is CASSQLGQANQPQHF.

This clone was seen only a few times. The J gene is TRBJ2-2, the V gene TRBV10-3; D is unresolved. V gave up 8 bases and J gave up 4 bases, with 11 bases separating them. CDR3 length equals 13 residues. The germline CDR1 and CDR2 sequences are ENHRY and SYGVKD. As DNA, the CDR3 is TGTGCCATCGCTTTCCAGATCACCGGGGAGCTGTTTTTT. Translation gives CAIAFQITGELFF.

The rearrangement joins TRBV28 to TRBJ2-1; 8 bases line up with TRBD2. Trimming removed 8 bases from V and 1 base from J; junction bases left unmatched: 7. There are 15 residues in the CDR3. The germline gives CDR1 MDHEN, CDR2 SYDVKM. The CDR3 sequence is CASLSGGLSYNEQFF. Here the CDR3 DNA reads TGTGCCAGCCTGAGCGGGGGATTATCCTACAATGAGCAGTTCTTC.

The rearrangement joins TRBV28 to TRBJ1-2; the match to TRBD1 covers 11 bases. Trimming removed 8 bases from V and 8 bases from J; junction bases left unmatched: 10. From germline, CDR1 is MDHEN and CDR2 SYDVKM. The CDR3 is 14 amino acids. Here the CDR3 reads CASGIGQGARGYTF. The CDR3 coding sequence is TGTGCCAGCGGAATAGGACAGGGGGCAAGGGGCTACACCTTC.

The gene calls are TRBV28 and TRBJ1-1, with 7 bases lining up with TRBD1. This CDR3 has 15 residues. Germline lookup yields CDR1 MDHEN and CDR2 SYDVKM. Trimming removed 3 bases from V and 0 bases from J; junction bases left unmatched: 4. The chain's CDR3 is CASSFGDSMNTEAFF. The CDR3 region has the DNA TGTGCCAGCAGTTTCGGGGACAGCATGAACACTGAAGCTTTCTTT.

This clone was picked up one time. The chain recombines TRBV5-5 with TRBJ1-5; 7 nucleotides match TRBD1. The CDR3 covers 14 residues. Germline CDR1 SGHKS, CDR2 YYEKEE (reference sequence). V lost 4 bases, J lost 6 bases, and 7 bases stayed unmatched. As DNA, the CDR3 is TGTGCCAGCAGCCCAAGACAGGGCGGTCAGCCCCAGCATTTT. Translation gives CASSPRQGGQPQHF. Variable domain in full (rest from reference TRBV5-5 and TRBJ1-5): DAGVTQSPTHLIKTRGQQVTLRCSPISGHKSVSWYQQVLGQGPQFIFQYYEKEERGRGNFPDRFSARQFPNYSSELNVNALLLGDSALYLCASSPRQGGQPQHFGDGTRLSIL.